This T cell receptor beta chain was identified in a study of PD-L1 blockade in urothelial cancer. Study overall: Treatment start was followed by blood analysis at 3 weeks (second dose) and again at 6 weeks.

Regarding time point: peripheral blood 6 weeks after treatment start. Patients had locally advanced or metastatic urothelial carcinoma. The protocol was immunoSEQ multiplex PCR, while the TCRdb copy is restricted to in-frame clones and leaves out a portion. The top ten hold more than 9% of the sample, which has about 36,000 clones, around 84% seen once. Trimming pared 7 bases from V and 5 bases from J, leaving 17 bases between. This CDR3 is 14 amino acids long. Germline CDR1 is SGHAT and CDR2 is FQNNGV. The origin of this receptor is a man aged 35-49 years with urothelial cancer. The chain combines TRBV11-2 with TRBJ1-1; TRBD1 might be the D (6 bases). This material consisted of PBMCs, taken around atezolizumab (anti-PD-L1) treatment. DNA of the CDR3: TGTGCCAGCAACATACAGGGTTCCCGAACTGAAGCTTTCTTT. Its translation: CASNIQGSRTEAFF. The variable domain in full, completed from reference TRBV11-2 and TRBJ1-1, reads EAGVAQSPRYKIIEKRQSVAFWCNPISGHATLYWYQQILGQGPKLLIQFQNNGVVDDSQLPKDRFSAERLKGVDSTLKIQPAKLEDSAVYLCASNIQGSRTEAFFGQGTRLTVV.